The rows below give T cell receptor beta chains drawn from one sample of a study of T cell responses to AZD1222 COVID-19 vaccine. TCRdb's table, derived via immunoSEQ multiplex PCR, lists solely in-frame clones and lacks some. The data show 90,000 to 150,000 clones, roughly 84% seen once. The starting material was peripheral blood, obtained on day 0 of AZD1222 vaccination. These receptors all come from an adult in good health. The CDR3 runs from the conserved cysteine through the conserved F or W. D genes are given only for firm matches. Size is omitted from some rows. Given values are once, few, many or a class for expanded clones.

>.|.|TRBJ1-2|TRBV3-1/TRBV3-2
TGTGCCAGCAGCCCCTCGGAGGGATATGGCTACACCTTC
CASSPSEGYGYTF
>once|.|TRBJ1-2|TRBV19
TGTGCCAGTAGAGTGGGGGCAGCACCTAACTATGGCTACACCTTC
CASRVGAAPNYGYTF
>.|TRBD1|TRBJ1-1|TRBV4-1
TGCGCCAGCAGCCAAGAAAAGACAGGGTTGAACACTGAAGCTTTCTTT
CASSQEKTGLNTEAFF
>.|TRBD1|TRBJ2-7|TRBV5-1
TGCGCCAGCAACCCCGGGACAGGGAAGACCGAGCAGTACTTC
CASNPGTGKTEQYF
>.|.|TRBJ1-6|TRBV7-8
TGTGCCAGCAGCTTAGTCCCGACATCTTATAATTCACCCCTCCACTTT
CASSLVPTSYNSPLHF
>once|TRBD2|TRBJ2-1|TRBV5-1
TGCGCCAGCAGCTTGGGGACTAGCGGGGGGCTCGCGGCAAATGAGCAGTTCTTC
CASSLGTSGGLAANEQFF
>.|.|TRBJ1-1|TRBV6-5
TGTGCCAGCAGACAAGGACAGTTTAACACTGAAGCTTTCTTT
CASRQGQFNTEAFF
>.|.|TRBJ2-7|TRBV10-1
TGCGCCAGCAGTGAGACAGGGCCAGGAGGGGAGCAGTACTTC
CASSETGPGGEQYF
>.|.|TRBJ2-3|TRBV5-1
TGCGCCAGCAGCTTGGGATTGGGGGGCGGAGATACGCAGTATTTT
CASSLGLGGGDTQYF
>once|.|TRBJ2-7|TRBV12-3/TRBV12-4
TGTGCCAGCAGTTTCGGGGGGCCCGAGCAGTACTTC
CASSFGGPEQYF
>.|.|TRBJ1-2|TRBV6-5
TGTGCCACCAGTAGGACAGCCAACTATGATGGCTACACCTTC
CATSRTANYDGYTF
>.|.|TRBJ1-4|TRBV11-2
TGTGCCAGCAGCTTAGATCAAGGGGCAGGTGGAGAAAAACTGTTTTTT
CASSLDQGAGGEKLFF
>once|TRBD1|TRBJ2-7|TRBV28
TGTGCCAGCTACAGGGGCGGCGAGCAGTACTTC
CASYRGGEQYF
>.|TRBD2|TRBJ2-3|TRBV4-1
TGCGCCAGCAGCCACCAGAGCGGGGGGATCACAGATACGCAGTATTTT
CASSHQSGGITDTQYF
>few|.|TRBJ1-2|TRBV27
TGTGCCAGCAGTTCCCCTGGGGGCTATGGCTACACCTTC
CASSSPGGYGYTF
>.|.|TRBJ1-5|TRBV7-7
TGTGCCAGCAGCTTGGGGGGGAACTTAAATCAGCCCCAGCATTTT
CASSLGGNLNQPQHF
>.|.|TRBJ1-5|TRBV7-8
TGTGCCAGGGGGAGGGGCCCAATAGGGGTGTGGCAGCCCCAGCATTTT
CARGRGPIGVWQPQHF
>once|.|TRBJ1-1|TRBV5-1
TGCGCCAGCAGCTTGGGGGACTACGGGAGCACTGAAGCTTTCTTT
CASSLGDYGSTEAFF
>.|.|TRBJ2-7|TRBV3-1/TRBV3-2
TGTGCCAGCAGCCAGAATCCCGCGACAGCCTATACCTACGAGCAGTACTTC
CASSQNPATAYTYEQYF
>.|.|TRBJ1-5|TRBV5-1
TGCGCCAGCAGCTTGGCCGGAAAGGGGGAGCAGCCCCAGCATTTT
CASSLAGKGEQPQHF
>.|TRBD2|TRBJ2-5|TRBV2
TGTGCCAGCAGTGAGGGGGGGTTCGCCCCAAAAGAGACCCAGTACTTC
CASSEGGFAPKETQYF
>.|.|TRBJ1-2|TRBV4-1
TGCGCCAGCAGCCAAGGTTTCAGGGGACAAAGAAGTCTCCCTAACTATGGCTACACCTTC
CASSQGFRGQRSLPNYGYTF
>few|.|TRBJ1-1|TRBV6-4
TGTGCCAGCAGTGCCTCATCGAGCACTGAAGCTTTCTTT
CASSASSSTEAFF
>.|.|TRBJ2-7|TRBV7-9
TGTGCCAGCAGCCCGACTAGTTCCTACGAGCAGTACTTC
CASSPTSSYEQYF
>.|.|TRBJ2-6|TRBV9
TGTGCCAGCAGCCCCTCTTTGGCCTCTGGGGCCAACGTCCTGACTTTC
CASSPSLASGANVLTF
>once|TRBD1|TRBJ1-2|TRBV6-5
TGTGCCAGCAACCCGGGACAGTCATATGGCTACACCTTC
CASNPGQSYGYTF
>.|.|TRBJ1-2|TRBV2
TGTGCCAGCAGTGGGGATCTCTATGGCTACACCTTC
CASSGDLYGYTF
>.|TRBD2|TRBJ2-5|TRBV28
TGTGCCAGCAGTTTATTTGGAGGGAGCGGGGGGCGAGAGACCCAGTACTTC
CASSLFGGSGGRETQYF
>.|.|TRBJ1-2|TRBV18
TGTGCCAGCTCACCATGGGCCCAAGAAGGGTACACCTTC
CASSPWAQEGYTF
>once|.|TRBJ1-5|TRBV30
TGTGCCTATGCCTACACCGGGCAGCCCCAGCATTTT
CAYAYTGQPQHF
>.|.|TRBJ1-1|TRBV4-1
TGCGCCAGCAGCCCCTGGACAGAGAACACTGAAGCTTTCTTT
CASSPWTENTEAFF
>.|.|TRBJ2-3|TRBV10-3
TGTGCCACAAGTGGAGATACGCAGTATTTT
CATSGDTQYF
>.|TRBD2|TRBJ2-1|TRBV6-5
TGTGCCAGCAGTCTAGCGGGGGCAACCTACAATGAGCAGTTCTTC
CASSLAGATYNEQFF
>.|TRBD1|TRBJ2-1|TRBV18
TGTGCCAGCTCACCAGGGACAGGGTCGGAGGAGCAGTTCTTC
CASSPGTGSEEQFF
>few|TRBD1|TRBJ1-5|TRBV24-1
TGTGCCACCAGCGCCCGACAGGGCCCCAATCAGCCCCAGCATTTT
CATSARQGPNQPQHF
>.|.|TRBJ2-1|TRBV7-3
TGTGCCAGCAGCCGTTCAGCGGGCAATGAGCAGTTCTTC
CASSRSAGNEQFF
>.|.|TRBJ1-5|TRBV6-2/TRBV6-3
TGTGCCAGCAGTTATGCCAACCTAAATCAGCCCCAGCATTTT
CASSYANLNQPQHF
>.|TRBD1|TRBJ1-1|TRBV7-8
TGTGCCAGCAGCCCCCCGACCTCAGGGGGAACTGAAGCTTTCTTT
CASSPPTSGGTEAFF
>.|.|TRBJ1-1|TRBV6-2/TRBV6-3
TGTGCCAGCAGTCACCTTGGGAGTCGGGGAGGTTCGGCTGAAGCTTTCTTT
CASSHLGSRGGSAEAFF
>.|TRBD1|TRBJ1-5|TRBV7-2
TGTGCCAGCAGCCAACGGGACAGGGTCGATAGCAATCAGCCCCAGCATTTT
CASSQRDRVDSNQPQHF
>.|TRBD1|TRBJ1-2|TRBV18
TGTGCCAGCTCACCACCCTCGACAGGGGCGAGGCAGAGCTACACCTTC
CASSPPSTGARQSYTF
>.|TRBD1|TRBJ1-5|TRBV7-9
TGTGCCAGCAGCCCACAGGGGGCTCGGGATCAGCCCCAGCATTTT
CASSPQGARDQPQHF
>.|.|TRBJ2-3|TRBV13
TGTGCCAGCAGCTTAGCCAGTTACACAGATACGCAGTATTTT
CASSLASYTDTQYF
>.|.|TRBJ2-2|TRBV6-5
TGTGCCAGCAGTTCCTACACCGGGGAGCTGTTTTTT
CASSSYTGELFF
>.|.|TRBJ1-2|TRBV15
TGTGCCACCAGCAGCACTACGACCGGGACACCGAATGGCTACACCTTC
CATSSTTTGTPNGYTF
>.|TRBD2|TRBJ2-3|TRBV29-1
TGCAGCGTTGAAATTAGCGGGGATACGCAGTATTTT
CSVEISGDTQYF
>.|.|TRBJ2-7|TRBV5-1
TGCGCCAGCACCGGTCCTTCCGACGTTCAGGAGCAGTACTTC
CASTGPSDVQEQYF
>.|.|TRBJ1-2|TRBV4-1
TGCGCCAGCAGCCAAGAGTTCAACTATGGCTACACCTTC
CASSQEFNYGYTF
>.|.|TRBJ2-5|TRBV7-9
TGTGCCAGCAGCTTAGCGGCCCGGCCAGAGACCCAGTACTTC
CASSLAARPETQYF
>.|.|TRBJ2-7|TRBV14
TGTGCCAGCAGCCAAGTGCGGGGTTTGTTTCGGGGAGACGAGCAGTACTTC
CASSQVRGLFRGDEQYF